The sequence of this TCR beta chain was determined in a study of blood T cell repertoires in COVID-19. Study as a whole: Some COVID-19 samples were acute and others convalescent; all came from the United States, Italy and Spain. Sources were T cells, B-cell-depleted T cells, or PBMCs; the material itself was cDNA or gDNA.

This CDR3 has 14 amino acids. V was trimmed by 4 bases and J by 4 bases, leaving 14 bases between them. Germline CDR1 reads MGHRA; CDR2 reads YSYEKL. Seattle's enrolled individuals joined amid active infection and were then monitored longitudinally. Original handling: Estimation of nucleated cell counts was performed using reference gene primer amplification. Clones were sequenced by immunoSEQ multiplex PCR, and TCRdb holds only the in-frame ones, with some missing. V, J and clone size are taken as reported in that table, and D and trimming were inferred from the DNA itself. The sample has roughly 280,000 clones, more than 70% seen once.

Sequencing was carried out using peripheral blood. V and J are TRBV4-1 and TRBJ2-7; possibly TRBD1 for D (6 bases). The clonotype originates from a woman in her 30s with COVID-19, enrolled during active disease. The CDR3 DNA is TGCGCCAGCAGCCTCGGGACACCGTTTTACGAGCAGTACTTC. Translation gives CASSLGTPFYEQYF.